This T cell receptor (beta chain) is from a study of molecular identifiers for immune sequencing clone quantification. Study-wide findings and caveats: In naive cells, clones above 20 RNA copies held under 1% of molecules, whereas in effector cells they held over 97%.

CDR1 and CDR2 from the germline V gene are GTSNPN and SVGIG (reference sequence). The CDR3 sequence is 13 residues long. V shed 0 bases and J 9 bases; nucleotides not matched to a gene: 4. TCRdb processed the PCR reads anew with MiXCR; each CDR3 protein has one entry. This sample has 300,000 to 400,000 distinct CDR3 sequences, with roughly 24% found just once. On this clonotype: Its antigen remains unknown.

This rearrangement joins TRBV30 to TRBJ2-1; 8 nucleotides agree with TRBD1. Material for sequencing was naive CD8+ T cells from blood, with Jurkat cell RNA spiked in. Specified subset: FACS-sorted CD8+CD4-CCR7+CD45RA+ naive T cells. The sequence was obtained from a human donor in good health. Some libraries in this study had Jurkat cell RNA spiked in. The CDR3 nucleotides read TGTGCCTGGAGTGTAGGACAGGGCGTTGAGCAGTTCTTC. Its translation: CAWSVGQGVEQFF. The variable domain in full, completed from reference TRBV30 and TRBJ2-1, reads SQTIHQWPATLVQPVGSPLSLECTVEGTSNPNLYWYRQAAGRGLQLLFYSVGIGQISSEVPQNLSASRPQDRQFILSSKKLLLSDSGFYLCAWSVGQGVEQFFGPGTRLTVL.